These T cell receptor beta chains were read from a single sample in a study of somatic mutations in cytotoxic T cells in rheumatoid arthritis. Some clones are missing from TCRdb's copy, which holds only in-frame ones; the method was immunoSEQ multiplex PCR. The sample includes fewer than 30,000 clones, 82% of them seen just once. The sequencing sample was made of CD8+ T cells sorted from blood. The receptor source for this set is a man aged 45 to 65 in good health. Both conserved end residues are part of each CDR3. D genes are given only for firm matches. Expanded clones get a size class; other rows say once, few or many, or leave the size out.

clone size,J gene,V gene,D gene,CDR3 protein,CDR3 DNA
NA,TRBJ1-4,TRBV2,TRBD1,CASSERGTAYNEKLFF,TGTGCCAGCAGTGAACGCGGGACAGCTTATAATGAAAAACTGTTTTTT
NA,TRBJ2-6,TRBV9,NA,CASSVSTQASGANVLTF,TGTGCCAGCAGCGTGTCCACCCAGGCCTCTGGGGCCAACGTCCTGACTTTC
NA,TRBJ2-5,TRBV27,NA,CASSLGPPETQYF,TGTGCCAGCAGTTTGGGACCCCCGGAGACCCAGTACTTC
NA,TRBJ1-6,TRBV6-5,NA,CASSYSPSGSPLHF,TGTGCCAGCAGTTACAGTCCTTCGGGTTCACCCCTCCACTTT
NA,TRBJ1-5,TRBV25-1,NA,CASSERGRAQPQHF,TGTGCCAGCAGTGAACGGGGGAGGGCTCAGCCCCAGCATTTT
NA,TRBJ1-1,TRBV10-3,NA,CAITTTRMNTEAFF,TGTGCCATCACCACAACACGGATGAACACTGAAGCTTTCTTT
NA,TRBJ2-1,TRBV11-2,NA,CASSLAGNPYNEQFF,TGTGCCAGCAGCTTAGCTGGGAATCCCTACAATGAGCAGTTCTTC
NA,TRBJ1-5,TRBV28,NA,CASSSRQGWGNQPQHF,TGTGCCAGCAGTTCCCGCCAGGGGTGGGGCAATCAGCCCCAGCATTTT
NA,TRBJ2-1,TRBV7-9,TRBD2,CASSSRYLAGPKGWFF,TGTGCCAGCAGCTCTCGTTATCTAGCGGGGCCCAAGGGGTGGTTCTTC
NA,TRBJ2-5,TRBV25-1,NA,CASRQAASGETQYF,TGTGCCAGCAGACAAGCGGCTTCGGGGGAGACCCAGTACTTC
NA,TRBJ1-3,TRBV27,TRBD1,CASSLTGGSGNTIYF,TGTGCCAGCAGTTTAACAGGGGGCTCTGGAAACACCATATATTTT
NA,TRBJ2-3,TRBV19,NA,CASRIEMDTDTQYF,TGTGCCAGTAGGATCGAGATGGACACAGATACGCAGTATTTT
once,TRBJ2-7,TRBV13,NA,CASSTGPPGAEQYF,TGTGCCAGCAGTACGGGACCGCCGGGGGCCGAGCAGTACTTC